One sample yielded the 21 T cell receptor beta chains listed below, sequenced in a study of blood T cells in healthy people across ages. For the second PCR, which ran for roughly 6 to 12 cycles, a sample-barcoded 5' primer and a J-beta primer mix were used. TCRdb analysed the 5' RACE reads with MiXCR anew, one entry per CDR3 protein. Seen here are fewer than 1.5 million distinct CDR3 sequences, around 39% observed once, and the top ten hold 6.5% to 10%. The specimen was blood. Receptor source: a woman aged 18 to 35 in good health.

V gene TRBV29-1 combines with J gene TRBJ2-7; TRBD2 aligns across 9 bases. Germline assignment: CDR1 SQVTM and CDR2 ANQGSEA. The trim removed 7 bases at V and 1 base at J, leaving 2 bases unmatched. The CDR3 extends over 12 amino acids. DNA of the CDR3: TGCAGCGGGACTAGCGCGTCCTACGAGCAGTACTTC. It is translated as CSGTSASYEQYF.

In this sample, this clonotype turned up a few times. The rearrangement joins TRBV12-3 or TRBV12-4 to TRBJ2-5; D is undetermined. The CDR3 length is 12 residues. V lost 7 bases to trimming and J lost 4 bases, with 10 bases between them. In nucleotides, the CDR3 is TGTGCCAGCAATTCGGGCCTAGAGACCCAGTACTTC. Encoded protein: CASNSGLETQYF.

The chain is built from TRBV29-1 and TRBJ1-1; TRBD1 aligns across 10 bases. The CDR3 sequence is 15 residues long. Germline lookup yields CDR1 SQVTM and CDR2 ANQGSEA. Trimming at V came to 5 bases and at J to 3 bases, leaving 9 bases not matched to a gene. The CDR3 sequence is CSVHGGQGGYTEAFF. In nucleotides, the CDR3 is TGCAGCGTTCATGGAGGACAGGGGGGGTACACTGAAGCTTTCTTT. Together with reference TRBV29-1 and TRBJ1-1, the CDR3 gives the full variable domain: SAVISQKPSRDICQRGTSLTIQCQVDSQVTMMFWYRQQPGQSLTLIATANQGSEATYESGFVIDKFPISRPNLTFSTLTVSNMSPEDSSIYLCSVHGGQGGYTEAFFGQGTRLTVV.

This clonotype was counted a single time. Its ends do not fully match the called genes, so a read error is possible. The chain recombines TRBV27 with TRBJ1-1, with D possibly matching TRBD1 (6 bases). This CDR3 spans 13 amino acids. Looked up from germline, CDR1 is MNHEY and CDR2 is SMNVEV (reference sequence). This CDR3 is CASIPRGDTEAFF. CDR3 DNA: TGTGCCAGCATACCACGGGGGGACACTGAAGCTTTTTTT.

This clonotype was observed a single time. The chain carries TRBV7-9 and TRBJ1-4; D is unclear. CDR1 and CDR2 from the germline V gene are SEHNR and FQNEAQ (reference sequence). There are 16 residues in the CDR3. V lost 1 base and J 0 bases, leaving 9 bases between the germline ends. The CDR3 bases are TGTGCCAGCAGCTTAGTTGACGTCACAACTAATGAAAAACTGTTTTTT. As protein: CASSLVDVTTNEKLFF.

This clonotype appeared once. The DNA of the CDR3 is TGTGCCAGCAGCCAAGACGGGACCGATATAGGCCATGAGCAGTACTTC. It codes for CASSQDGTDIGHEQYF. This chain connects TRBV4-2 to TRBJ2-7; D is tentatively TRBD1 or TRBD2 (5 bases each). The CDR3 length is 16 residues. CDR1 and CDR2 from the germline V gene are LGHNA and YNFKEQ. The V end was cut by 0 bases, the J end by 7 bases, with 19 bases between.

V usage is TRBV20-1 and J usage is TRBJ1-1; the D gene is possibly TRBD1 (5 bases). The CDR3 is 14 amino acids. Germline V gene lookup returns CDR1 DFQATT and CDR2 SNEGSKA (reference sequence). V lost 5 bases and J lost 2, with 15 bases in between. CDR3 bases: TGCAGTGCTTCCCCGGGACGGCAAAACACTGAAGCTTTCTTT. Translating gives CSASPGRQNTEAFF.

This clonotype appeared a few times. This CDR3 is CAISERRGGEETQYF. As DNA, the CDR3 is TGTGCCATCAGTGAGCGAAGGGGTGGAGAGGAGACCCAGTACTTC. The genes are TRBV10-3 and TRBJ2-5, with a tentative D call TRBD1 (5 bases). Germline CDR1 ENHRY, CDR2 SYGVKD. Deletions cut 2 bases from V and 5 bases from J, with 15 bases between. The CDR3 length is 15 residues.

This clonotype was seen only a few times. The CDR3 here is CASSQGQAYSYEQYF. DNA for the CDR3: TGCGCCAGCAGCCAGGGACAGGCCTACTCCTACGAGCAGTACTTC. The rearrangement links TRBV5-1 to TRBJ2-7; 8 bases agree with TRBD1. V trimming: 4 bases; J trimming: 0 bases; junction bases outside the gene matches: 6. The CDR3 totals 15 residues. The germline gives CDR1 SGHRS, CDR2 YFSETQ.

The chain recombines TRBV5-1 with TRBJ2-7; no firm D call. Per the germline V gene, CDR1 is SGHRS and CDR2 is YFSETQ. Between the trimmed V and J ends, which lost 7 bases and 4 bases, there was a span of 15 bases. The CDR3 sequence is 13 residues long. CDR3 in amino acids: CASRPMDGYEQYF. CDR3 nucleotide sequence: TGCGCCAGCCGCCCGATGGATGGGTACGAGCAGTACTTC.

V gene TRBV4-1 combines with J gene TRBJ1-6; 9 nucleotides match TRBD1. The CDR3 is made up of 15 amino acids. The J segment lost 10 bases and the V segment lost 2 bases, leaving 6 bases of the junction unmatched. Per germline, CDR1 MGHRA and CDR2 YSYEKL. CDR3 residues: CASSQSGQGGSPLHF. The CDR3 nucleotides read TGCGCCAGCAGCCAATCGGGACAGGGAGGCTCACCCCTCCACTTT.

The CDR3 here is CASSLVPQNPPHNEQFF. The CDR3 DNA reads TGTGCCAGCAGCTTAGTACCCCAAAATCCACCCCACAATGAGCAGTTCTTC. V usage is TRBV11-2 and J usage is TRBJ2-1; D is undetermined. From germline, CDR1 is SGHAT and CDR2 FQNNGV. The CDR3 is made up of 17 amino acids. With 1 base removed from V and 5 bases from J, the gap between germline ends came to 18 bases.

CDR3 protein: CASSQGGHEYF. For the CDR3, the DNA is TGTGCCAGCAGCCAAGGGGGGCATGAGTACTTC. The rearrangement uses TRBV3-1 and TRBJ2-5; a weak D match, TRBD1 (6 bases). The ends were cut back, 1 base at V and 12 bases at J, with 9 bases in the middle. CDR3 size: 11 residues. The germline CDR1 and CDR2 sequences are LGHDT and YNNKEL (reference sequence).

The V gene is TRBV3-1, the J gene TRBJ2-1, with TRBD1 as a possible D gene (7 bases). The V end lost 6 bases, the J end lost 0 bases, and 21 bases lay between the germline ends. From germline, CDR1 is LGHDT and CDR2 YNNKEL (reference sequence). This CDR3 comprises 18 residues. CDR3 protein: CASRPRGRGGSSYNEQFF. CDR3 in DNA: TGTGCCAGCAGGCCGAGGGGGCGGGGCGGAAGCTCCTACAATGAGCAGTTCTTC.

The rearrangement links TRBV2 to TRBJ2-7; tentative D call: TRBD1 (5 bases). Trimming pared 7 bases from V and 7 bases from J, leaving 17 bases between. This CDR3 contains 13 residues. Germline CDR1 is SNHLY and CDR2 is FYNNEI. CDR3 in amino acids: CASTVDRYNEQYF. The CDR3 DNA is TGTGCCAGCACTGTAGACAGATACAATGAGCAGTACTTC. The full variable domain, its missing parts supplied by reference TRBV2 and TRBJ2-7, is EPEVTQTPSHQVTQMGQEVILRCVPISNHLYFYWYRQILGQKVEFLVSFYNNEISEKSEIFDDQFSVERPDGSNFTLKIRSTKLEDSAMYFCASTVDRYNEQYFGPGTRLTVT.

The chain recombines TRBV27 with TRBJ2-7, with D uncertain. The germline CDR1 and CDR2 sequences are MNHEY and SMNVEV (reference sequence). Trimming took 6 bases from V and 2 from J, leaving 20 bases between them. The CDR3 extends over 16 amino acids. The CDR3 loop reads CASRHPTVRNTYEQYF. The DNA for the CDR3 is TGTGCCAGCAGACACCCGACGGTACGGAACACCTACGAGCAGTACTTC.

V and J are TRBV4-1 and TRBJ1-1; perhaps TRBD1 as D (5 bases). The CDR3 loop spans 18 amino acids. In germline, CDR1 is MGHRA, CDR2 YSYEKL. Trimming removed 0 bases from V and 1 base from J, with 18 bases in between. In DNA form, the CDR3 reads TGCGCCAGCAGCCAAGATTTTGGGGCGGGCTCCTGGAACACTGAAGCTTTCTTT. It codes for CASSQDFGAGSWNTEAFF.

This CDR3 is CASSFIRLAGSYTGELFF. DNA for the CDR3: TGCGCCAGCAGCTTTATCCGACTAGCGGGGAGCTACACCGGGGAGCTGTTTTTT. The gene calls are TRBV5-1 and TRBJ2-2; the match to TRBD2 covers 11 bases. V dropped 2 bases and J dropped 3; count of bases not matched to a gene: 9. This CDR3 spans 18 amino acids. The V gene's germline CDR1 is SGHRS and CDR2 YFSETQ. Full variable domain (rest looked up from reference TRBV5-1 and TRBJ2-2): KAGVTQTPRYLIKTRGQQVTLSCSPISGHRSVSWYQQTPGQGLQFLFEYFSETQRNKGNFPGRFSGRQFSNSRSEMNVSTLELGDSALYLCASSFIRLAGSYTGELFFGEGSRLTVL.

This chain joins TRBV3-1 and TRBJ2-2; D may be TRBD1 (6 bases). This CDR3 spans 12 amino acids. The V end was cut by 8 bases, the J end by 6 bases, with 10 bases between. From germline, CDR1 is LGHDT and CDR2 YNNKEL (reference sequence). CDR3 in amino acids: CASGWGPGELFF. The CDR3 DNA reads TGTGCCAGCGGGTGGGGGCCCGGGGAGCTGTTTTTT.

This chain links TRBV4-1 with TRBJ2-1; 10 bases are a match to TRBD2. The CDR3 contains 19 residues. V trimming: 0 bases; J trimming: 6 bases; junction bases outside the gene matches: 14. Per the germline V gene, CDR1 is MGHRA and CDR2 is YSYEKL. This CDR3 reads CASSQEPQLAGGPGNEQFF. The DNA of the CDR3 is TGCGCCAGCAGCCAAGAACCCCAGTTAGCGGGGGGTCCCGGCAATGAGCAGTTCTTC.

A few counts support this clonotype. The chain couples TRBV6-1 to TRBJ1-5; TRBD1 is a possible D gene (6 bases). Germline V CDR1 and CDR2: MNHNS, SASEGT. Trimming took off 3 bases at V and 3 bases at J, with 15 bases between the two ends. The CDR3 is 16 amino acids. CDR3 in DNA: TGTGCCAGCAGTGACGTGTTAGGGGGGGCCAATCAGCCCCAGCATTTT. Translation gives CASSDVLGGANQPQHF.